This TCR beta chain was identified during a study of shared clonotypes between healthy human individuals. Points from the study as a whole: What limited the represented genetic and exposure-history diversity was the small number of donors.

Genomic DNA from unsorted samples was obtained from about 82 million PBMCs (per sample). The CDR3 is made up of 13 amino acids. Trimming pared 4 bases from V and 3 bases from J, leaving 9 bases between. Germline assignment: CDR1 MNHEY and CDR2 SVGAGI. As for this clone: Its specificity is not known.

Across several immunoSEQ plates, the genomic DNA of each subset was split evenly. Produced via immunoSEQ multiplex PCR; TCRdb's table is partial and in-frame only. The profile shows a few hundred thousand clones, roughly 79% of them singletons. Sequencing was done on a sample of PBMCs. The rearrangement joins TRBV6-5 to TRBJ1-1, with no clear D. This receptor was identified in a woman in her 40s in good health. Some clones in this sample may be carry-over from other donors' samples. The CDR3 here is CASSSSRDTEAFF. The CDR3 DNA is TGTGCCAGCAGTTCGTCAAGGGACACTGAAGCTTTCTTT.